This T cell receptor beta chain derives from a study of blood T cells in healthy people across ages. The CDR3 extends over 15 amino acids. Germline trimming cut 0 bases from V and 12 bases from J; bases unmatched to any gene: 9. Per the germline V gene, CDR1 is SGDLS and CDR2 is YYNGEE. A second PCR of 7 to 11 cycles used a sample-barcoded 5' primer and a J-beta primer mix. TCRdb ran MiXCR on the 5' RACE reads and lists one entry per CDR3 protein. Of some 1.5 million distinct CDR3 sequences in the sample, 40% to 45% are singletons; the top ten hold 4%. The sample taken for sequencing was blood. The V and J genes are TRBV9 and TRBJ2-2; 9 positions agree with TRBD1. The source is a woman between 18 and 29 years old in good health. The DNA of the CDR3 is TGTGCCAGCAGCGTAGAGGTGGGACAGGGAGGACAGCTGTTTTTT. Translating gives CASSVEVGQGGQLFF. The full variable domain, completed using reference TRBV9 and TRBJ2-2, is DSGVTQTPKHLITATGQRVTLRCSPRSGDLSVYWYQQSLDQGLQFLIQYYNGEERAKGNILERFSAQQFPDLHSELNLSSLELGDSALYFCASSVEVGQGGQLFFGEGSRLTVL.